Here is one T cell receptor (beta chain) with its context. This clonotype was recorded many times. It lacks a known antigen. There are no base qualities to consult, and no much larger clone falls within one base. This sample is drawn from a study of T cells after yellow fever vaccination (dated by TCRdb to 2018 to 2020). Turning to the overall study: Libraries from fractions with low cell numbers were prepared with the SMART-Seq v4 Ultra Low Input RNA kit. Bulk TCR alpha and beta repertoires were sequenced longitudinally to track T-cell clones before and after primary and booster YFV17D yellow fever vaccination. Two healthy male donors, one aged 18 to 30 and one aged 30 to 40 years, made up the cohort. Blood was drawn at multiple timepoints before and after primary and secondary immunization, with bulk PBMC replicates and cell subsets isolated.

Broader findings and caveats from the paper: Computational filtering was required because FACS-sorted repertoires could contain abundant contaminating clonotypes from the bulk population. A small fraction of clonotypes showed up in both the CD4 and CD8 compartments, probably as a result of convergent recombination. Because the study included only two donors, the extent to which the findings can be generalized is limited. After the booster, most of the clones that had expanded following primary vaccination were detected again (just under 97% of CD4 and 80% to 90% of CD8), which suggests that memory was broadly maintained. Compared with the primary T-cell response, the secondary T-cell response was faster but weaker, reaching its peak on day 5 rather than on day 15.

What this sample's treatment or condition label stands for: live attenuated yellow fever vaccine strain. A standard Ficoll-Paque protocol was used to isolate PBMCs from peripheral blood. Dynabeads CD4 and CD8 positive selection kits were used to isolate the CD4 and CD8 T-cell fractions. TriZol was used to extract RNA from bulk PBMCs, CD4 and CD8 fractions, and dextramer-positive and dextramer-negative fractions. Reads for this sample came from an Illumina NovaSeq 6000. TCR cDNA was made using 5'RACE template switching, a step that added a universal primer site and unique molecular identifiers. Priming of cDNA synthesis was performed from both the TCR alpha and TCR beta constant segments. Two PCR steps were used to amplify libraries, with sample barcodes and sequencing adapters being added in the second step. Sequencing of the libraries was done on either Illumina HiSeq 2500 (2x100 bp) or NovaSeq (2x150 bp). On the study's bioinformatics: MIGEC was used to demultiplex reads and collapse the reads into UMI consensus sequences, and MiXCR was used for V(D)J alignment. Vaccine-responding clonotypes were identified with edgeR using replicate PBMC samples, with FDR below 0.01 and a log2 fold change above 5 up to day 15 being required. Each bulk clonotype was labeled CD4 or CD8 based on which sequenced repertoire, CD4 or CD8, contained the clonotype at higher abundance. TCRdb's own reprocessing of the public reads used fastp at Q25 and MiXCR and kept productive beta chains. Rows matching on CDR3 protein sequence are summarized as one entry with the most common DNA and genes. The V and J calls shown here were made by TCRdb, not taken from the authors' results. The table for this sample lists about 220,000 distinct CDR3 sequences; approximately 3.3% of them were counted only once. 3.2% of the sample lies in the top ten.

V ends up 1 base short and J 5 bases short, with an unmatched junction base count of 12. The CDR3, from cysteine to phenylalanine, totals 19 residues. CDR3 DNA only is kept here, 57 bases in frame from base 1. Taken from the germline V gene, the CDR1 and CDR2 loops are MGHRA and YSYEKL. The chain is encoded by TRBV4-1 joined to TRBJ2-5, and TRBD2 matches 14 of the central bases. The sample consisted of CD4+ T cells sorted from PBMCs, taken 10 days after the yellow fever booster vaccination. The receptor was isolated from a man younger than 35 who received the YFV17D yellow fever vaccine. The CDR3 here reads CASSQARGLAGGYGETQYF. The nucleotides read TGCGCCAGCAGCCAAGCCAGAGGACTAGCGGGGGGCTACGGGGAGACCCAGTACTTC.